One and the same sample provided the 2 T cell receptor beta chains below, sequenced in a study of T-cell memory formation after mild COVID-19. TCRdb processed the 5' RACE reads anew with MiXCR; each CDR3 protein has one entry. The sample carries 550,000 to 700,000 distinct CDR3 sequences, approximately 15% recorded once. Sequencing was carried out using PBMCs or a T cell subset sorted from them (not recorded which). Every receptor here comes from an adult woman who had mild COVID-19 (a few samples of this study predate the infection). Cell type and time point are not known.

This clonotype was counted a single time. This CDR3 is CASSDPICYNEQFF. CDR3 nucleotide sequence: TGCGCCAGCAGTGATCCGATCTGCTACAATGAGCAGTTCTTC. The V call is TRBV10-1, the J call TRBJ2-1; D is undetermined. The V end was cut by 3 bases, the J end by 3 bases, with 9 bases between. This CDR3 contains 14 residues. Germline V gene data show CDR1 as WNHNN and CDR2 as SYGVQD (reference sequence).

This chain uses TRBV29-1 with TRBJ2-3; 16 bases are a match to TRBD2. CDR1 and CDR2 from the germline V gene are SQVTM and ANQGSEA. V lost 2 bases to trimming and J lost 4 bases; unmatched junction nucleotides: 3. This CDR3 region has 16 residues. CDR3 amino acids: CSVERGLAGGPDTQYF. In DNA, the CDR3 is TGCAGCGTTGAACGGGGACTAGCGGGAGGGCCAGATACGCAGTATTTT.